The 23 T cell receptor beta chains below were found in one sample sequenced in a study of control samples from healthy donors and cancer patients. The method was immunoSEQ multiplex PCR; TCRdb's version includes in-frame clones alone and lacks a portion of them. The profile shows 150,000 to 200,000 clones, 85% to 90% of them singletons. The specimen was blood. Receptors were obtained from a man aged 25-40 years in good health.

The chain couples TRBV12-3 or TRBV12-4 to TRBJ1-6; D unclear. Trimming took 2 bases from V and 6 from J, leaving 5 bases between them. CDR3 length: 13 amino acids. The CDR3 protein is CASSLSGNSPLHF. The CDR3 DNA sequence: TGTGCCAGCAGTTTATCGGGTAATTCACCCCTCCACTTT.

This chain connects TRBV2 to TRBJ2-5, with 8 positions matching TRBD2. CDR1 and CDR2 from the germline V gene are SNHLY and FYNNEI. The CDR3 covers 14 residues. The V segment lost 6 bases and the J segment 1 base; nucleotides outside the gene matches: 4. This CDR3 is CASRRGATQETQYF. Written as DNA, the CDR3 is TGTGCCAGCAGGCGGGGGGCTACCCAAGAGACCCAGTACTTC.

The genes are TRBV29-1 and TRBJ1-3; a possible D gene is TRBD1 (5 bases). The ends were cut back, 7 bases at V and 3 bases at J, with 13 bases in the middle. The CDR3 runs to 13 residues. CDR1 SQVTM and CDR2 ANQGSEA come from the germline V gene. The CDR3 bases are TGCAGCGCCTCAGGGAAGGGTGGAAACACCATATATTTT. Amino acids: CSASGKGGNTIYF.

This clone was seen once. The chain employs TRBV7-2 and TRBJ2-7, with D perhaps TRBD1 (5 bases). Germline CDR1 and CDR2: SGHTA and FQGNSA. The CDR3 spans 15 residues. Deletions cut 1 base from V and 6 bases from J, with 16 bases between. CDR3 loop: CASSLGVAGLSEQYF. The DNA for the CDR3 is TGTGCCAGCAGCTTAGGGGTGGCAGGGCTAAGCGAGCAGTACTTC.

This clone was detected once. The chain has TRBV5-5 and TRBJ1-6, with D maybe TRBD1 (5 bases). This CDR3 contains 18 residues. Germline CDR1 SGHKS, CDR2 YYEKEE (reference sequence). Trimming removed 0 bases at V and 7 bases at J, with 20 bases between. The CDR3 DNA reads TGTGCCAGCAGCTTGGGGCAGGGAGGGTCGAGGTTCAATTCACCCCTCCACTTT. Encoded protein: CASSLGQGGSRFNSPLHF.

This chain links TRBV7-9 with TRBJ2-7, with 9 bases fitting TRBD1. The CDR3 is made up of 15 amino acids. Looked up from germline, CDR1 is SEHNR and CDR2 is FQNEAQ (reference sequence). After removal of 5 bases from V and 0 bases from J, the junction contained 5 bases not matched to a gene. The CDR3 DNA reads TGTGCCAGCAGCGTCGAGACAGGGGGCTCCTACGAGCAGTACTTC. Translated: CASSVETGGSYEQYF.

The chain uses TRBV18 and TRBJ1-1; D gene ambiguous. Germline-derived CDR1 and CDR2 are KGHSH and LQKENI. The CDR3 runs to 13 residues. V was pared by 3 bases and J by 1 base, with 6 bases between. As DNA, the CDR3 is TGTGCCAGCTCACCTAGAGAGAACACTGAAGCTTTCTTT. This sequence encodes CASSPRENTEAFF. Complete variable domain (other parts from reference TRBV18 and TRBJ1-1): NAGVMQNPRHLVRRRGQEARLRCSPMKGHSHVYWYRQLPEEGLKFMVYLQKENIIDESGMPKERFSAEFPKEGPSILRIQQVVRGDSAAYFCASSPRENTEAFFGQGTRLTVV.

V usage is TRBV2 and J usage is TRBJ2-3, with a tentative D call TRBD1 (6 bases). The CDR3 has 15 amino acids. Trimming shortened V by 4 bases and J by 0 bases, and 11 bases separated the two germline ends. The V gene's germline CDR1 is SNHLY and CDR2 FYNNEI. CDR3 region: CASSAGTSSTDTQYF. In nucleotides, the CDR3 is TGTGCCAGCAGTGCCGGGACATCTAGCACAGATACGCAGTATTTT. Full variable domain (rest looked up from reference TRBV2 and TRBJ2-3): EPEVTQTPSHQVTQMGQEVILRCVPISNHLYFYWYRQILGQKVEFLVSFYNNEISEKSEIFDDQFSVERPDGSNFTLKIRSTKLEDSAMYFCASSAGTSSTDTQYFGPGTRLTVL.

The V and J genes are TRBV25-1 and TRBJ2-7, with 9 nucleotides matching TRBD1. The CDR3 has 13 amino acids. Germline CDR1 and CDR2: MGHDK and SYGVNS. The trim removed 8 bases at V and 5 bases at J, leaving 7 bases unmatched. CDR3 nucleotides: TGTGCCAGCGGGGACAGGGTTTTTGACGAGCAGTACTTC. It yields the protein CASGDRVFDEQYF.

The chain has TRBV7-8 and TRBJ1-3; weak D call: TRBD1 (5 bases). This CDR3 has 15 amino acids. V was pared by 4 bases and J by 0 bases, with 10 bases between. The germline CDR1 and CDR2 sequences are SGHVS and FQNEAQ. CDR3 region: CASSSGPSSGNTIYF. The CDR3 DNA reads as TGTGCCAGCAGCTCGGGACCCAGCTCTGGAAACACCATATATTTT.

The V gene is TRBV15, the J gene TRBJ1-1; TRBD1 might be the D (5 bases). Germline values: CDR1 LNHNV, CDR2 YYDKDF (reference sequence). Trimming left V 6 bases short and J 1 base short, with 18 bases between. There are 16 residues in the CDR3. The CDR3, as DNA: TGTGCCACCAGTCCCGTGGGGAACAGGAAGAACACTGAAGCTTTCTTT. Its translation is CATSPVGNRKNTEAFF.

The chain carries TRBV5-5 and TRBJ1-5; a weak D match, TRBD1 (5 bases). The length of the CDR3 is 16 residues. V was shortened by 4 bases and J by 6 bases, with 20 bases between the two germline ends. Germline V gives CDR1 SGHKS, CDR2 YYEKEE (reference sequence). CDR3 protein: CASSPGTDPIRQPQHF. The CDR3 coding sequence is TGTGCCAGCAGCCCCGGGACGGATCCCATTCGTCAGCCCCAGCATTTT. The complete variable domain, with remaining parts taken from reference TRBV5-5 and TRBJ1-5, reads DAGVTQSPTHLIKTRGQQVTLRCSPISGHKSVSWYQQVLGQGPQFIFQYYEKEERGRGNFPDRFSARQFPNYSSELNVNALLLGDSALYLCASSPGTDPIRQPQHFGDGTRLSIL.

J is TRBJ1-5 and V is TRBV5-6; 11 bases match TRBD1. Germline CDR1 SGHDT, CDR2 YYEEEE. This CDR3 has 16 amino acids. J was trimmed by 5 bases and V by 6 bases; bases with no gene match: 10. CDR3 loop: CASTLQRTGGYQPQHF. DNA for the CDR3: TGTGCCAGCACTCTGCAGAGGACAGGGGGCTATCAGCCCCAGCATTTT.

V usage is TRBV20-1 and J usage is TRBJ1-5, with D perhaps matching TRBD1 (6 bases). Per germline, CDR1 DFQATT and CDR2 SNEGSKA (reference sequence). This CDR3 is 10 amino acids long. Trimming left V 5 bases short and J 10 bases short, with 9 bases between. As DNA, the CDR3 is TGCAGTGCTGGGACAAACCCCCAGCATTTT. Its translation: CSAGTNPQHF.

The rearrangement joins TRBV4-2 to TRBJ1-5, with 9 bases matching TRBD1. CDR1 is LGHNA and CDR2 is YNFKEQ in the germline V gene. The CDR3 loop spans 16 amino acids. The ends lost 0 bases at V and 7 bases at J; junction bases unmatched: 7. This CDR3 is CASSQEGDRVEQPQHF. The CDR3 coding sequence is TGTGCCAGCAGCCAAGAGGGGGACAGGGTGGAACAGCCCCAGCATTTT.

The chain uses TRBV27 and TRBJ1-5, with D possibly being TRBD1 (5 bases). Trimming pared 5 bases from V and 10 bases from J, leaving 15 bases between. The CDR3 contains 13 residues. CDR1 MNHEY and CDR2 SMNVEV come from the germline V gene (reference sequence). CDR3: CASSTGLVGPQHF. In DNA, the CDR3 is TGTGCCAGCAGTACGGGACTGGTGGGCCCCCAGCATTTT.

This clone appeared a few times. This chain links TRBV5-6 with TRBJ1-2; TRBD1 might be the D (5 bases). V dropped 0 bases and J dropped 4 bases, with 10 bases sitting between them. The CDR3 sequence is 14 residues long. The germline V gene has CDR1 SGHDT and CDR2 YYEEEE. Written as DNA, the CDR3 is TGTGCCAGCAGCTTGGTGGGGCCCGCCTATGGCTACACCTTC. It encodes CASSLVGPAYGYTF.

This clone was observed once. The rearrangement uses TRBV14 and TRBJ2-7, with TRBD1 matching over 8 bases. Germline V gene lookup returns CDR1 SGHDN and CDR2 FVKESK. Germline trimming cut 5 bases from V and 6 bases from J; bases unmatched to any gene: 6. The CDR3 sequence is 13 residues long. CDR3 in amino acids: CASSLTGAAEQYF. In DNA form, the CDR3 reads TGTGCCAGCAGCTTGACAGGGGCTGCCGAGCAGTACTTC.

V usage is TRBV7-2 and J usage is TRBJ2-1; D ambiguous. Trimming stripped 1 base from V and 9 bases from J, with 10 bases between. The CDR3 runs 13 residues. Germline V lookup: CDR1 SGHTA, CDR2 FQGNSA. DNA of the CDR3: TGTGCCAGCAGCTTAGGGTACGGAAGTGAGCAGTTCTTC. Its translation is CASSLGYGSEQFF.

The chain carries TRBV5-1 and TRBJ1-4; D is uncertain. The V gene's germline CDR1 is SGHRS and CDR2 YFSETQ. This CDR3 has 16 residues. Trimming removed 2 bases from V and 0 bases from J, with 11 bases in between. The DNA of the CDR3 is TGCGCCAGCAGCTTTACAATCAGCTCAACTAATGAAAAACTGTTTTTT. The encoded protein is CASSFTISSTNEKLFF.

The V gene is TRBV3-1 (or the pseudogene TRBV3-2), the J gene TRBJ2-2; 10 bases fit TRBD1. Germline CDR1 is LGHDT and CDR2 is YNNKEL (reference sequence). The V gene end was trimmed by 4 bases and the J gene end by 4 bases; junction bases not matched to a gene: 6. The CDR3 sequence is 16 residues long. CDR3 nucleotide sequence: TGTGCCAGCAGCCTCCCCGGGACAGGGGTCACCGGGGAGCTGTTTTTT. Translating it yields CASSLPGTGVTGELFF.

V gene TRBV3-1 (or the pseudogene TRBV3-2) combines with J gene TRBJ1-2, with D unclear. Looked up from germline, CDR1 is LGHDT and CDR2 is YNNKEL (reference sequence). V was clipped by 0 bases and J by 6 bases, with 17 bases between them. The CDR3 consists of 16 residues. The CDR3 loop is CASSQDQDSRNNGYTF. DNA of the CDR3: TGTGCCAGCAGCCAAGATCAGGACTCCAGGAATAATGGCTACACCTTC.

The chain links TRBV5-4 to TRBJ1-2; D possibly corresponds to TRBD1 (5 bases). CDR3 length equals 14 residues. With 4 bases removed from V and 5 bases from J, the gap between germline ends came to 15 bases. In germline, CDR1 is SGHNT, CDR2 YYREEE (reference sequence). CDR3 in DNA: TGTGCCAGCAGCAACGATCAGGGTCTATATGGCTACACCTTC. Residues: CASSNDQGLYGYTF.